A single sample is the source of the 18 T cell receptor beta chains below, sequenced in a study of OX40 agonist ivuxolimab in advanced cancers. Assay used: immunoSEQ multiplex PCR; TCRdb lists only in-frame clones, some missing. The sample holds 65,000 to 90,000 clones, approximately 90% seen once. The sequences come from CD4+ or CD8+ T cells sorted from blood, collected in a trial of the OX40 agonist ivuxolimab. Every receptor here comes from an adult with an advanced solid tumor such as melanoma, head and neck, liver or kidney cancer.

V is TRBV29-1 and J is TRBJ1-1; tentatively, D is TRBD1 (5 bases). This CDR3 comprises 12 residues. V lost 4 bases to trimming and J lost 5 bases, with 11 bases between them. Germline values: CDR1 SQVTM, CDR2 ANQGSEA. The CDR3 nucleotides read TGCAGCGTTGTGGGGGGAGGTACTGAAGCTTTCTTT. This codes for CSVVGGGTEAFF.

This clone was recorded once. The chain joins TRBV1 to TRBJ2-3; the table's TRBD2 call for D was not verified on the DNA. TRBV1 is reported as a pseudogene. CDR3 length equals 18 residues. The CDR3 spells CTSSQDRSSGMGTDTQYF. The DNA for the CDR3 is TGCACCAGCAGCCAAGATAGGTCTAGCGGGATGGGGACAGATACGCAGTATTTT.

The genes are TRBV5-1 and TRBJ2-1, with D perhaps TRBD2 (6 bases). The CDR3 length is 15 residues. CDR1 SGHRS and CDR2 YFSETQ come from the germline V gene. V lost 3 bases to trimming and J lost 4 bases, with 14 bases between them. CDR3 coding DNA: TGCGCCAGCAGCTCAACCGGGACTTCTTACAATGAGCAGTTCTTC. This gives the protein CASSSTGTSYNEQFF.

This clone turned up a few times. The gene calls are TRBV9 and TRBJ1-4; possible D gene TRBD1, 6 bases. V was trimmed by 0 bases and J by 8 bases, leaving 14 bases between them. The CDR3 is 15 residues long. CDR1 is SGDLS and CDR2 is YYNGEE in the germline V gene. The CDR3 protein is CASSVDGGAGEKLFF. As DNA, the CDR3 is TGTGCCAGCAGCGTAGATGGGGGCGCCGGGGAAAAACTGTTTTTT.

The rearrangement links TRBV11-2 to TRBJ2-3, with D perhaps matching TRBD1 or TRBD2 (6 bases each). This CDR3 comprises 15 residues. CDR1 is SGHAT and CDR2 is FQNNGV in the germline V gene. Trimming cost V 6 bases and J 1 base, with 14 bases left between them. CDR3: CASRTGGGGTDTQYF. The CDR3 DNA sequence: TGTGCCAGCAGGACCGGGGGCGGGGGCACAGATACGCAGTATTTT. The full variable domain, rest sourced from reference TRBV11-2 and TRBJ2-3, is EAGVAQSPRYKIIEKRQSVAFWCNPISGHATLYWYQQILGQGPKLLIQFQNNGVVDDSQLPKDRFSAERLKGVDSTLKIQPAKLEDSAVYLCASRTGGGGTDTQYFGPGTRLTVL.

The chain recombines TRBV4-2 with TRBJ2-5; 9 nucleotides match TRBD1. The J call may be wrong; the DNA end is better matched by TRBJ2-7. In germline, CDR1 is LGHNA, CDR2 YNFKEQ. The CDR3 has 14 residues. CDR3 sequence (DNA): TGTGCCAGCAGCCCGGGACAGGGTACCTACGAGCAGTACTTC. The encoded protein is CASSPGQGTYEQYF.

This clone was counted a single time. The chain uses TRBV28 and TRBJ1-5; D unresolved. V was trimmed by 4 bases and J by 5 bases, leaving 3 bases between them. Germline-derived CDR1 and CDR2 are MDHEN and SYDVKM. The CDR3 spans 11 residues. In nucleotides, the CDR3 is TGTGCCAGCAGTTCCGATCAGCCCCAGCATTTT. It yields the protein CASSSDQPQHF.

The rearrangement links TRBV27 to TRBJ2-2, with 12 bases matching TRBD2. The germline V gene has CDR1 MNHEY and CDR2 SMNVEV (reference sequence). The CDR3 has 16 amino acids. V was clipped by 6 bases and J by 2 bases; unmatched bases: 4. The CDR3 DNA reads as TGTGCCAGCAGCGCTAGCGGGAGGGCTAACACCGGGGAGCTGTTTTTT. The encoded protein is CASSASGRANTGELFF.

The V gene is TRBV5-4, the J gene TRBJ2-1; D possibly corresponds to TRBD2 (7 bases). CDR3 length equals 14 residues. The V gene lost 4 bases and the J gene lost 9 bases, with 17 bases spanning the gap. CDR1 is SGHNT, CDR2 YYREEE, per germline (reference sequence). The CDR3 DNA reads TGTGCCAGCAGCGCAGTAGGGGGGGTCGGTGAGCAGTTCTTC. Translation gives CASSAVGGVGEQFF.

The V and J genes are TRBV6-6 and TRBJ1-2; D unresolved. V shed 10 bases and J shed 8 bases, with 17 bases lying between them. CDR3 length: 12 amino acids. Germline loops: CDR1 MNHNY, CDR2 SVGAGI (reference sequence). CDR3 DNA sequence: TGTGCCACCTCCATGTGGCGCGAGGGCTACACCTTC. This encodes CATSMWREGYTF.

The CDR3 bases are TGTGCCAGCAGTGGAAGGACAGGGAAAGGCTACAATGAGCAGTTCTTC. It specifies CASSGRTGKGYNEQFF. The chain joins TRBV2 to TRBJ2-1; TRBD1 agrees at 8 bases. Germline lookup yields CDR1 SNHLY and CDR2 FYNNEI. J lost 3 bases, V lost 4 bases, and 8 bases had no gene match. The CDR3 length is 16 residues. The full variable domain, completed using reference TRBV2 and TRBJ2-1, is EPEVTQTPSHQVTQMGQEVILRCVPISNHLYFYWYRQILGQKVEFLVSFYNNEISEKSEIFDDQFSVERPDGSNFTLKIRSTKLEDSAMYFCASSGRTGKGYNEQFFGPGTRLTVL.

CDR3 nucleotide sequence: TGTGCCAGCAGCTTAAGATGGGACAGTGAAGCTTTCTTT. Its protein product is CASSLRWDSEAFF. The rearrangement joins TRBV11-1 to TRBJ1-1, with 7 nucleotides matching TRBD1. The length of the CDR3 is 13 residues. Germline CDR1 SGHAT, CDR2 FQDESV (reference sequence). The trim removed 2 bases at V and 7 bases at J, leaving 4 bases unmatched. The variable domain in full, completed from reference TRBV11-1 and TRBJ1-1, reads EAEVAQSPRYKITEKSQAVAFWCDPISGHATLYWYRQILGQGPELLVQFQDESVVDDSQLPKDRFSAERLKGVDSTLKIQPAELGDSAMYLCASSLRWDSEAFFGQGTRLTVV.

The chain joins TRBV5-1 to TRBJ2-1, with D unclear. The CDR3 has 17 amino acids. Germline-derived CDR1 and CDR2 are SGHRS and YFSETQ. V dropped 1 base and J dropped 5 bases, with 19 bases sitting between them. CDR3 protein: CASSLMSSTPFDNEQFF. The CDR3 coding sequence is TGCGCCAGCAGCTTGATGTCTTCGACCCCTTTTGACAATGAGCAGTTCTTC. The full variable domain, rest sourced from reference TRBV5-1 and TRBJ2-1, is KAGVTQTPRYLIKTRGQQVTLSCSPISGHRSVSWYQQTPGQGLQFLFEYFSETQRNKGNFPGRFSGRQFSNSRSEMNVSTLELGDSALYLCASSLMSSTPFDNEQFFGPGTRLTVL.

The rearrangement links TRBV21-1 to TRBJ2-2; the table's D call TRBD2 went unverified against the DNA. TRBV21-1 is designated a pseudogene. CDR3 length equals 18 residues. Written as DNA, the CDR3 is TGTGCCAGCAGTAGCCTGGGACTAGCGGGAGGTTACACCGGGGAGCTGTTTTTT. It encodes CASSSLGLAGGYTGELFF.

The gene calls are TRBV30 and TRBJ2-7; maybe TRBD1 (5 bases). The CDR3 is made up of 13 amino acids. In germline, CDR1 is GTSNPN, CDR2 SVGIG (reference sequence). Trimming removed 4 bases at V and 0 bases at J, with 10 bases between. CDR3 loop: CAWKVGLSYEQYF. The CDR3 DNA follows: TGTGCCTGGAAGGTGGGGCTCTCCTACGAGCAGTACTTC.

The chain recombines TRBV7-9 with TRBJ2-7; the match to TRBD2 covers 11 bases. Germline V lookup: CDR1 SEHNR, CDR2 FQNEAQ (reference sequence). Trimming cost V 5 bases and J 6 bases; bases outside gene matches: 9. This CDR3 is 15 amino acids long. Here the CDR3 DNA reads TGTGCCAGCAGCCCCTCCCCGACTAGCGGGACCGAGCAGTACTTC. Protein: CASSPSPTSGTEQYF.

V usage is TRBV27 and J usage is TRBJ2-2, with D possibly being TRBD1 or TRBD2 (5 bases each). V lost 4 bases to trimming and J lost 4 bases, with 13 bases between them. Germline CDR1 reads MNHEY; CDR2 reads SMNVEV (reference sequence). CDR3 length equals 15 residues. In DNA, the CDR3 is TGTGCCAGCAGTTCCGGGGACCACCTCACCGGGGAGCTGTTTTTT. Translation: CASSSGDHLTGELFF.

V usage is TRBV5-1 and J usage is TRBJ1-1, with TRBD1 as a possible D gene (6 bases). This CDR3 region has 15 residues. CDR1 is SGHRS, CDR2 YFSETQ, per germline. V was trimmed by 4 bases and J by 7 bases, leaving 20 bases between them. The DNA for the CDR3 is TGCGCCAGCAGCCCACGCGCAGGGGCATTTGATGAAGCTTTCTTT. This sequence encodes CASSPRAGAFDEAFF.